This T cell receptor (beta chain) appears in the sequencing data of a study of T cells in Graves' hyperthyroidism and ophthalmopathy. Amplified TCR beta CDR3 regions derived from RNA transcripts. A set of HTBI primers served as the primers for a first-round RT-PCR of the TCR CDR3. In TCRdb, the multiplex PCR reads were re-called with MiXCR into one record per CDR3 protein. This table holds under 800,000 distinct CDR3 sequences, around 13% found once. J was trimmed by 3 bases and V by 8 bases; bases with no gene match: 3. The CDR3 is 12 amino acids. Germline values: CDR1 PRHDT, CDR2 FYEKMQ (reference sequence). Many counts were recorded for this clonotype.

Sequenced material: blood. This TCR derives from a young woman with Graves' hyperthyroidism. The chain recombines TRBV13 with TRBJ1-1; TRBD1 aligns across 7 bases. The CDR3 region is CASGTAYTEAFF. The CDR3 nucleotides are TGTGCCAGCGGGACAGCTTACACTGAAGCTTTCTTT.